What follows are 3 T cell receptor beta chains derived from one specimen sequenced in a study of blood T cell repertoires in COVID-19. Only in-frame clones appear in the TCRdb table, and some are missing; sequencing was by immunoSEQ multiplex PCR. The table records roughly 140,000 clones, around 82% of them present only once. The sequenced sample consisted of PBMCs or T cells enriched from blood (not recorded which). The receptors stem from a man aged 50-60 years in a cohort exposed to, infected with or recovered from COVID-19 (not recorded which).

The sample holds a few counts of this clone. The gene calls are TRBV28 and TRBJ1-2; D remains unclear. The ends were cut back, 6 bases at V and 2 bases at J, with 7 bases in the middle. CDR1 and CDR2 from the germline V gene are MDHEN and SYDVKM. CDR3 length: 12 residues. The CDR3 reads CASSYPNYGYTF. The CDR3 DNA reads as TGTGCCAGCAGCTATCCGAACTATGGCTACACCTTC.

The chain is built from TRBV7-2 and TRBJ1-2; TRBD1 aligns across 8 bases. CDR3 length equals 14 residues. Germline V gene data show CDR1 as SGHTA and CDR2 as FQGNSA. With V trimmed by 5 bases and J by 8 bases, 10 bases remained unmatched. CDR3 coding DNA: TGTGCCAGCAGCGCAGGACAGGGATCAAAGGGCTACACCTTC. As protein: CASSAGQGSKGYTF.

The V gene is TRBV30, the J gene TRBJ1-5, with 7 bases lining up with TRBD1. In germline, CDR1 is GTSNPN, CDR2 SVGIG (reference sequence). Losses at the gene ends were 0 bases for V and 3 bases for J; bases not matched to a gene: 2. This CDR3 spans 14 amino acids. The CDR3 nucleotides read TGTGCCTGGAGTGTGGGACAGTTCAATCAGCCCCAGCATTTT. This translates into CAWSVGQFNQPQHF.